At least ten counts were recorded for the clone carrying this T cell receptor beta chain. Its antigen is still unknown. A universal primer binding site was introduced by template switching. The final cDNA contained unique molecular identifiers. TCRdb redid the calling of the 5' RACE reads with MiXCR, one entry per CDR3 protein. Counted here are approximately 620,000 distinct CDR3 sequences, less than 10% occurring once; the ten biggest clones make up 0.8% to 1%. Germline loops: CDR1 SEHNR, CDR2 FQNEAQ (reference sequence). CDR3 size: 15 residues. The junction had 5 bases not matched to a gene; V was cut back by 5 bases and J by 4 bases. The data originate from a study of identical twins. Points from the study as a whole: Sequences that were out-of-frame, alpha and twin-shared displayed an excess of low generation probability. Memory repertoires lacked the insertion deficit that abundant cord blood beta clonotypes showed.

These data are also associated with another study on yellow fever vaccine responses in identical twins.

This sequence was found in a woman between 18 and 29 years old in good health. The rearrangement uses TRBV7-9 and TRBJ1-5; 10 positions match TRBD1. The source material was PBMCs. CDR3 residues: CASSPGTGDNQPQHF. CDR3 in DNA: TGTGCCAGCAGCCCCGGGACAGGGGATAATCAGCCCCAGCATTTT.